Listed below are T cell receptor beta chains from one sample, sequenced in a study of OX40 agonist ivuxolimab in advanced cancers. Some clones are missing from TCRdb's copy, which holds only in-frame ones; the method was immunoSEQ multiplex PCR. The sample consists of around 53,000 clones, about 93% of them appearing once. This sample comprised CD4+ or CD8+ T cells sorted from blood, obtained in a trial of the OX40 agonist ivuxolimab. These receptors were collected from an adult with an advanced solid tumor such as melanoma, head and neck, liver or kidney cancer. CDR3s include the opening cysteine and the closing phenylalanine or tryptophan. Each record gives: V gene, J gene, CDR3 protein.

>TRBV4-3|TRBJ2-7
CASSQVGTAYEQYF
>TRBV11-1|TRBJ2-7
CASTSDSISYEQYF
>TRBV7-6|TRBJ2-1
CASSPRETGAYNEQFF
>TRBV7-8|TRBJ2-1
CASSSGRGLETYEQFF
>TRBV9|TRBJ2-7
CASSPGLAGGSYEQYF
>TRBV4-3|TRBJ2-2
CASSQDREGLRGGELFF
>TRBV7-6|TRBJ2-5
CASSLGLDEETQYF
>TRBV7-9|TRBJ2-1
CASSLGAADEQFF
>TRBV29-1|TRBJ2-5
CSVRAREETQYF
>TRBV27|TRBJ2-5
CASSPGLAGTQETQYF
>TRBV25-1|TRBJ2-1
CASSEPEWGQSNEQFF
>TRBV28|TRBJ2-1
CASTLGSEQFF
>TRBV9|TRBJ1-1
CASSEGVLRTEAFF
>TRBV28|TRBJ1-1
CASSLSGLRAGFF
>TRBV10-3|TRBJ2-6
CAISKVGERTSGANVLTF
>TRBV29-1|TRBJ2-1
CSVEAFADFGLAGGQSSYNEQFF
>TRBV28|TRBJ1-1
CASSSDRGATEAFF
>TRBV11-2|TRBJ1-2
CASSLTENYGYTF
>TRBV11-2|TRBJ2-7
CASSPLRGGYEQYF
>TRBV13|TRBJ1-1
CASSEQDRGTFF
>TRBV6-1|TRBJ2-7
CASSGQGLTYEQYF
>TRBV9|TRBJ2-3
CASSVVDGPDTQYF
>TRBV28|TRBJ2-7
CKEGVYEQYF
>TRBV9|TRBJ2-5
CASSVGGGLQETQYF
>TRBV2|TRBJ1-5
CASSQGYVGQPQHF
>TRBV6-1|TRBJ2-7
CASSDHYEQYF
>TRBV7-6|TRBJ2-7
CASSLAGSGDEQYF
>TRBV14|TRBJ2-2
CASSQGTGELFF
>TRBV2|TRBJ1-3
CASISISGNTIYF
>TRBV14|TRBJ2-2
CASSQGRTKSNTGELFF
>TRBV6-4|TRBJ2-6
CASSDPLPAALSGANVLTF
>TRBV27|TRBJ2-1
CASSHPGLEVFGEQFF
>TRBV28|TRBJ1-5
CASSLWGGTNQPQHF
>TRBV27|TRBJ2-1
CASSPGTVSYNEQFF
>TRBV9|TRBJ1-4
CASSVGPQVPTNEKLFF
>TRBV28|TRBJ2-5
CASTRTSGIPTQYF
>TRBV7-9|TRBJ2-1
CASSGTGGSSYNEQFF